The sequence of this T cell receptor (beta chain) was determined in a study of response to subunit inactivated influenza vaccine. Notes on the study in general: Researchers suggested that each seasonal influenza vaccination recruits few new T cells.

This clonotype was seen only a few times. What it binds is not known. The trim removed 0 bases at V and 5 bases at J, leaving 6 bases unmatched. This CDR3 has 16 residues. CDR1 is SGDLS, CDR2 YYNGEE, per germline. MiXCR, run by TCRdb on the RT-PCR reads, gives a single entry per CDR3 protein. The repertoire consists of a few hundred thousand distinct CDR3 sequences, with less than 15% occurring once and the leading ten covering 11%. This chain uses TRBV9 with TRBJ2-3; 10 positions agree with TRBD2. Sequencing used PBMCs from blood, obtained roughly 12 days after vaccination. The source is a man aged 45-65 years who received an inactivated influenza vaccine. The CDR3 region is CASSVVLAGEIDTQYF. The CDR3 DNA sequence: TGTGCCAGCAGCGTAGTGCTAGCGGGAGAGATAGATACGCAGTATTTT. The full variable domain, in which reference TRBV9 and TRBJ2-3 provide the parts outside the CDR3, is DSGVTQTPKHLITATGQRVTLRCSPRSGDLSVYWYQQSLDQGLQFLIQYYNGEERAKGNILERFSAQQFPDLHSELNLSSLELGDSALYFCASSVVLAGEIDTQYFGPGTRLTVL.